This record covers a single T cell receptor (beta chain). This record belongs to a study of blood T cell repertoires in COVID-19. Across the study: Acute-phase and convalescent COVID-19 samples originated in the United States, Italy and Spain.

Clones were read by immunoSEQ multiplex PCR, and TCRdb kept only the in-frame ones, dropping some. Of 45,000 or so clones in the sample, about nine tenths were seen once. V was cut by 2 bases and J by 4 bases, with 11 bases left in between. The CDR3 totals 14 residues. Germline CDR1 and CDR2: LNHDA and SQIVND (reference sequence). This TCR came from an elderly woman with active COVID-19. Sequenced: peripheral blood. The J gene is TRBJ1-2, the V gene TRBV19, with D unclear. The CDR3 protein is CASSITPRGYGYTF. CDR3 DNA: TGTGCCAGTAGTATAACTCCGCGGGGCTATGGCTACACCTTC.